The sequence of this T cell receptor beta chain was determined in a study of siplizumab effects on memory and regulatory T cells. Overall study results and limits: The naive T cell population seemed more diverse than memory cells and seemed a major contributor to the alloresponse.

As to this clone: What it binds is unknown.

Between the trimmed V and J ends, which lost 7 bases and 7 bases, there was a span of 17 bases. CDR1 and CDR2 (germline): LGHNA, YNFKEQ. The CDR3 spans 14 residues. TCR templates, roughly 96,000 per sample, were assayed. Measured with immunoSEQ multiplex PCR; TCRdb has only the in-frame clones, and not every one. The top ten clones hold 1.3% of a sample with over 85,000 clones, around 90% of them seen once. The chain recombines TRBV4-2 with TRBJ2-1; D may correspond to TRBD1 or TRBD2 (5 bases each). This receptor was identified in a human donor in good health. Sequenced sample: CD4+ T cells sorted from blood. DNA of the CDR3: TGTGCCAGCACCACCATGGGACCGGCGAATGAGCAGTTCTTC. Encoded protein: CASTTMGPANEQFF.